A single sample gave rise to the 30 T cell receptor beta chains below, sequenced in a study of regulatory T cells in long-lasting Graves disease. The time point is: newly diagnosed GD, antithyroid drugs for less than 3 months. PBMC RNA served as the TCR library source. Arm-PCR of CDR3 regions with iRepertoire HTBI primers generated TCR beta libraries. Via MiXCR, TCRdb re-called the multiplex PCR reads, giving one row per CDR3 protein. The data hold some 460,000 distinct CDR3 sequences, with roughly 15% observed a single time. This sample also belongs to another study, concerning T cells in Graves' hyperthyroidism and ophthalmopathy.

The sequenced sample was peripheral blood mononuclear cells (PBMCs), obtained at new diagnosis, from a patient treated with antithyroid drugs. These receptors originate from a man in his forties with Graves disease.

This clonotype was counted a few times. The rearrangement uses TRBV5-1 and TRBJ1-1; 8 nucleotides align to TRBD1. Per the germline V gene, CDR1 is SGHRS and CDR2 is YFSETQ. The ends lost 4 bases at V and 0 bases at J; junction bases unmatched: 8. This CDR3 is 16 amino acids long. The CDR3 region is CASSQGQGKLNTEAFF. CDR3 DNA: TGCGCCAGCAGCCAAGGACAGGGTAAATTGAACACTGAAGCTTTCTTT.

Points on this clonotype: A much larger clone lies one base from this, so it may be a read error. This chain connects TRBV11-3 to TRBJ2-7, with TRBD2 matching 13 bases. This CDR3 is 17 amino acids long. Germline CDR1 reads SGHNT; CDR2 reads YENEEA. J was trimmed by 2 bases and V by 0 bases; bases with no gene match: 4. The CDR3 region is CASSLELAGGSPYEQYF. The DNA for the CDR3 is TGTGCCAGCAGCTTAGAACTAGCGGGAGGGAGCCCCTACGAGCAGTACTTC.

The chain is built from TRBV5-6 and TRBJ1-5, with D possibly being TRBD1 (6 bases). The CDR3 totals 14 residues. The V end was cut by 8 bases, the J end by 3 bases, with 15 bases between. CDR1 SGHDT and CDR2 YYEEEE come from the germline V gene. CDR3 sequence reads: CASIFTGFNQPQHF. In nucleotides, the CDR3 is TGTGCCAGTATTTTTACAGGGTTCAATCAGCCCCAGCATTTT.

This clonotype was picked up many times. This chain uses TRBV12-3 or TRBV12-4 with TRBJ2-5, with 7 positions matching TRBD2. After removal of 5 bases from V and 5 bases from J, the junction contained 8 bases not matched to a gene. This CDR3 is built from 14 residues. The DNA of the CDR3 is TGTGCCAGCAGTGGGACTATGCCAGGGGAGACCCAGTACTTC. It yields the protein CASSGTMPGETQYF.

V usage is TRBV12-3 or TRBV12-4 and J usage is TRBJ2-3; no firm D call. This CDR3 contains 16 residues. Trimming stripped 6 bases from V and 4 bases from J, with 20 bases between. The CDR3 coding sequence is TGTGCCAGCAGCCGAACAGAGGCCTTATTGGCAGATACGCAGTATTTT. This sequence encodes CASSRTEALLADTQYF.

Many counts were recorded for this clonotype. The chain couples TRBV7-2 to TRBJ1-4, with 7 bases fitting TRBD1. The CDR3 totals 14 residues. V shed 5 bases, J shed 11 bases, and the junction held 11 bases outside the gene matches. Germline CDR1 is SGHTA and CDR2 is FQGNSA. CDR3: CASSRDSPVDKLFF. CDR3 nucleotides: TGTGCCAGCAGCCGGGACAGTCCAGTAGATAAACTGTTTTTT.

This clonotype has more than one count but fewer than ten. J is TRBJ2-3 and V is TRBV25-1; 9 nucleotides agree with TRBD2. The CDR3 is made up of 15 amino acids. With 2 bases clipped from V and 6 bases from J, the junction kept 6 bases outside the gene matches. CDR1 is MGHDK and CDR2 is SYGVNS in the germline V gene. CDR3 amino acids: CASSEVAGVGDTQYF. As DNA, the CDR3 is TGTGCCAGCAGTGAAGTAGCGGGAGTCGGGGATACGCAGTATTTT.

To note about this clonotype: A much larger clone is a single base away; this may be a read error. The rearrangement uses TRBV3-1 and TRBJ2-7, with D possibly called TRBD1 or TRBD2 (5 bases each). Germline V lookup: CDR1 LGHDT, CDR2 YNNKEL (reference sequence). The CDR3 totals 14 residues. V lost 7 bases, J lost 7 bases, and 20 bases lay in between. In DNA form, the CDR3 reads TGTGCCAGCACCCAGGGACGAGCCTACAATGAGCAGTACTTC. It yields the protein CASTQGRAYNEQYF.

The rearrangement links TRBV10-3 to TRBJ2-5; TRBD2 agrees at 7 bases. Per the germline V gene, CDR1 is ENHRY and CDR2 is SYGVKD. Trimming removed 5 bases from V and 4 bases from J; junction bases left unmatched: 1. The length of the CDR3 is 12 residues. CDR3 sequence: CAISSSGETQYF. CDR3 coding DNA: TGTGCCATCAGTTCTAGCGGAGAGACCCAGTACTTC.

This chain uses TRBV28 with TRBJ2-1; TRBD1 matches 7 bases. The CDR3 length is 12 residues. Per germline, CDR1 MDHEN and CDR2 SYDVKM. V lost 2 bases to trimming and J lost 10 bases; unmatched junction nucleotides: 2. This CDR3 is CASSLPGQEQFF. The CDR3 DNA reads TGTGCCAGCAGTTTACCGGGACAGGAGCAGTTCTTC.

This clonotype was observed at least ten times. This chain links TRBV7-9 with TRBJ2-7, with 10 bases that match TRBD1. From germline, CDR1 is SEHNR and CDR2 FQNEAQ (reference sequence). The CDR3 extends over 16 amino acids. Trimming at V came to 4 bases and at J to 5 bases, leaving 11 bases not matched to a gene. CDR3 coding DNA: TGTGCCAGCAGCTCACTTCGGGACAGGGGAATTAACGAGCAGTACTTC. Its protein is CASSSLRDRGINEQYF.

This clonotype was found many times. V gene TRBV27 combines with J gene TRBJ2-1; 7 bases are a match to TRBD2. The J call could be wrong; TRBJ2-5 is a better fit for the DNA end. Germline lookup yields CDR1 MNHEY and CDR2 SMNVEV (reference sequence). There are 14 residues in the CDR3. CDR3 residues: CASHDLTGGGTQYF. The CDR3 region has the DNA TGTGCCAGCCACGACCTTACGGGCGGGGGAACCCAGTACTTC.

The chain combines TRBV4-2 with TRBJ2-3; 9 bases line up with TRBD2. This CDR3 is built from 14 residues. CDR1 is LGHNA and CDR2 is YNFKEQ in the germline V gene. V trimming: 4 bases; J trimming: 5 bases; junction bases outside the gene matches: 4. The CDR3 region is CASSRGLAGDTQYF. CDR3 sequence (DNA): TGTGCCAGCAGCCGGGGACTAGCAGGAGATACGCAGTATTTT.

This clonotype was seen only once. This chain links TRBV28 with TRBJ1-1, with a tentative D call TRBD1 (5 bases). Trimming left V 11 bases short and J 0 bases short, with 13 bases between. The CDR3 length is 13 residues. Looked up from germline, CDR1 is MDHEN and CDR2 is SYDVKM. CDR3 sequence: CAAASTVNTEAFF. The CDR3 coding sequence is TGTGCCGCCGCTTCGACAGTGAACACTGAAGCTTTCTTT.

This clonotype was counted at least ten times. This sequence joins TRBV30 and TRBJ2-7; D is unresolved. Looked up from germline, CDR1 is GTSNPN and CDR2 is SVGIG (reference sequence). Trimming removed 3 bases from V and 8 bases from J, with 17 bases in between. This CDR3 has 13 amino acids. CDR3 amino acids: CAWSGTTSPKQYF. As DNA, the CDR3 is TGTGCCTGGAGCGGTACAACCAGCCCTAAGCAGTACTTC. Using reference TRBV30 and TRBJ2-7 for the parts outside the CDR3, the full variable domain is SQTIHQWPATLVQPVGSPLSLECTVEGTSNPNLYWYRQAAGRGLQLLFYSVGIGQISSEVPQNLSASRPQDRQFILSSKKLLLSDSGFYLCAWSGTTSPKQYFGPGTRLTVT.

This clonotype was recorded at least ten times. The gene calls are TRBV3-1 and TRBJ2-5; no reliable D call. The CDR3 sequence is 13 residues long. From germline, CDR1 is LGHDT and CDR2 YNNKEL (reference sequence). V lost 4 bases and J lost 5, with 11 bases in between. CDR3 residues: CASSRPVAETQYF. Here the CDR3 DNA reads TGTGCCAGCAGCCGTCCGGTTGCTGAGACCCAGTACTTC.

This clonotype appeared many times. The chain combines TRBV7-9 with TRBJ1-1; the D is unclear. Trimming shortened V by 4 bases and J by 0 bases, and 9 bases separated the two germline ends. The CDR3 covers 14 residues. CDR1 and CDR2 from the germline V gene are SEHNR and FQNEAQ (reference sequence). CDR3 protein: CASSSSTMNTEAFF. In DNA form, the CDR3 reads TGTGCCAGCAGCTCGTCGACAATGAACACTGAAGCTTTCTTT.

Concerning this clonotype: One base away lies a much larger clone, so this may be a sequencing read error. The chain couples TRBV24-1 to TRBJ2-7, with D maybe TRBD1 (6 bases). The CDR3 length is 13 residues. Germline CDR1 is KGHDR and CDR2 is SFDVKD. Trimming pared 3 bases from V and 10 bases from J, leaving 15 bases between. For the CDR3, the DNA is TGTGCCACCAGTGATCAAGATCCGGGACACCAGTACTTC. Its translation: CATSDQDPGHQYF.

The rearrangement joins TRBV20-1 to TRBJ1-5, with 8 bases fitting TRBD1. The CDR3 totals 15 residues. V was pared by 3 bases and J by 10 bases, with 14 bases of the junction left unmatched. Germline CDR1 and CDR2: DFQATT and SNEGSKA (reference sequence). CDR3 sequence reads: CSASGTGGGARPQHF. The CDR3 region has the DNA TGCAGTGCTAGCGGGACAGGAGGAGGGGCGCGTCCCCAGCATTTT.

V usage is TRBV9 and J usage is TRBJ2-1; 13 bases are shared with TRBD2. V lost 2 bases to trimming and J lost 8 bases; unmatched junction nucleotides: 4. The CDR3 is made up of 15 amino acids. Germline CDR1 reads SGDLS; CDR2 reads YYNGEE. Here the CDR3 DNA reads TGTGCCAGCAGCGTCGGACTAGCGGGAGCTCATGAGCAGTTCTTC. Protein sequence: CASSVGLAGAHEQFF.

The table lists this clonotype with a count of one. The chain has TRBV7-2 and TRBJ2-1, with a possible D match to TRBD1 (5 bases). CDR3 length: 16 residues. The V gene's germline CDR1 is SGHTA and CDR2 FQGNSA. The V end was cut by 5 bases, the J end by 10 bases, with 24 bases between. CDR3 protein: CASSARAPTLPGEQFF. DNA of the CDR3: TGTGCCAGCAGCGCCAGGGCTCCGACACTGCCCGGCGAGCAGTTCTTC.

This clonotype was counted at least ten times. The CDR3 region has the DNA TGTGCCAGCAGCCCGGGACCCTTTTACCAAGAGACCCAGTACTTC. Protein: CASSPGPFYQETQYF. The V call is TRBV3-1, the J call TRBJ2-5, with D possibly being TRBD1 or TRBD2 (5 bases each). V was pared by 4 bases and J by 0 bases, with 12 bases between. Germline V gene lookup returns CDR1 LGHDT and CDR2 YNNKEL (reference sequence). The CDR3 has 15 amino acids.

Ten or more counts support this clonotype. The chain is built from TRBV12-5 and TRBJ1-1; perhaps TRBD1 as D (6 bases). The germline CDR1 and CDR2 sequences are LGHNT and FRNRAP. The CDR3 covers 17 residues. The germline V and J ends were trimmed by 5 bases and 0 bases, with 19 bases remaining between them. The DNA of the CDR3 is TGTGCTAGTGGTCCGGTCAGGACAGTAGGCATGAACACTGAAGCTTTCTTT. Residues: CASGPVRTVGMNTEAFF.

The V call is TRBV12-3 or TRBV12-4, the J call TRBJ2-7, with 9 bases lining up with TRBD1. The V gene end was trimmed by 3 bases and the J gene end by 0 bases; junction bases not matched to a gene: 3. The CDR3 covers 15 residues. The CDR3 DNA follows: TGTGCCAGCAGTTTCGGGACAGGGTACTCCTACGAGCAGTACTTC. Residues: CASSFGTGYSYEQYF.

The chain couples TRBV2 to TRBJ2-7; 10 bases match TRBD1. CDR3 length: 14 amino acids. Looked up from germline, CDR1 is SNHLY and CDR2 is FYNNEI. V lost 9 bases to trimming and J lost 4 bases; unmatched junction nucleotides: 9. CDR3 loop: CASGDRGPWYEQYF. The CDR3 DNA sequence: TGTGCCAGTGGTGACAGGGGGCCCTGGTACGAGCAGTACTTC. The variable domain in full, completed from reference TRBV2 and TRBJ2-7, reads EPEVTQTPSHQVTQMGQEVILRCVPISNHLYFYWYRQILGQKVEFLVSFYNNEISEKSEIFDDQFSVERPDGSNFTLKIRSTKLEDSAMYFCASGDRGPWYEQYFGPGTRLTVT.

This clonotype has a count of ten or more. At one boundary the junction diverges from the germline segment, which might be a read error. CDR3 residues: CASSSNRDGPYEQYF. CDR3 nucleotide sequence: TGTGCCAGCAGCTCTAACCGGGACGGACCCTACGAGCAGTACTTC. This chain links TRBV5-1 with TRBJ2-7; D might be TRBD1 or TRBD2, each matching 5 bases. This CDR3 is 15 amino acids long. Germline assignment: CDR1 SGHRS and CDR2 YFSETQ.

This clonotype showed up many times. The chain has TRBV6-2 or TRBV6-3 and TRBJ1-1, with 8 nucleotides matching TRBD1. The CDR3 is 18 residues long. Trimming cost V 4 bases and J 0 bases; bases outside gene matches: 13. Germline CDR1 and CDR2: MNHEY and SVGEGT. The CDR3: CASSWPEEQGVMNTEAFF. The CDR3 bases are TGTGCCAGCAGTTGGCCCGAAGAACAGGGGGTGATGAACACTGAAGCTTTCTTT.

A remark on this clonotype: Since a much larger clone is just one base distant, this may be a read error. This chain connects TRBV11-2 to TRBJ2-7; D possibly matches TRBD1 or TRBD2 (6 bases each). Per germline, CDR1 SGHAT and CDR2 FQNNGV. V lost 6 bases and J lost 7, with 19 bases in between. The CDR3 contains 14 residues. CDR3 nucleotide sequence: TGTGCCAGCAGATTCCTCGGGGGCCCGCGGGAGCAGTACTTC. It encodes CASRFLGGPREQYF.

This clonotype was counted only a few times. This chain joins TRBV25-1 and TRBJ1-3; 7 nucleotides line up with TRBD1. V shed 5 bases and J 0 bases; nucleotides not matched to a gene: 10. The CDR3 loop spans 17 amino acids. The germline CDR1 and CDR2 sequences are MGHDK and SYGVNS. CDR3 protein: CASSNHRGALSGNTIYF. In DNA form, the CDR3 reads TGTGCCAGCAGTAACCACAGGGGCGCTCTCTCTGGAAACACCATATATTTT.

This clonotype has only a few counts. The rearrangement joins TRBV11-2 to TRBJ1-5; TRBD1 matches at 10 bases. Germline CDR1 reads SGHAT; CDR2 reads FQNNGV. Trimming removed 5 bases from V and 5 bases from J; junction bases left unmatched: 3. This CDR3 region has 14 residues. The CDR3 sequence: CASSMDRGYQPQHF. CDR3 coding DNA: TGTGCCAGCAGCATGGACAGGGGGTATCAGCCCCAGCATTTT.